The clone carrying this TCR beta chain has only a few counts. Its antigen is not identified. The source of the sample is a study of cytomegalovirus exposure and HLA in healthy donors. Whole-study context: Genotyping showed roughly 77% of roughly 400 donors falling in the Caucasian-associated ancestry cluster. Overall study results and limits: The CMV antigen specificity of a few CMV-associated chains was confirmed through in vitro analysis.

The CDR3 has 18 residues. V lost 1 base to trimming and J lost 0 bases, with 13 bases between them. The germline V gene encodes CDR1 SEHNR and CDR2 FQNEAQ (reference sequence). The study ran its PCR with 60 Vbeta and 13 Jbeta primers. The method was immunoSEQ multiplex PCR; TCRdb's version includes in-frame clones alone and lacks a portion of them. The data contain a few hundred thousand clones, around 77% of them singletons. At the time of sampling, donors were nominally healthy, though unrecorded immune exposures were likely. The sample was PBMCs. This chain uses TRBV7-9 with TRBJ2-6; tentatively, D is TRBD1 (5 bases). The sequence derives from a woman in her twenties or thirties in good health and CMV-seronegative. DNA for the CDR3: TGTGCCAGCAGCTTAGTACTGACAGACCTCTCTGGGGCCAACGTCCTGACTTTC. It codes for CASSLVLTDLSGANVLTF.